The rows below give T cell receptor beta chains drawn from one sample of a study of regulatory T cells in long-lasting Graves disease. TCRdb reprocessed the multiplex PCR reads via MiXCR and lists one record per CDR3 protein. This sample has approximately 690,000 distinct CDR3 sequences, with around 30% found just once. Material: peripheral blood mononuclear cells (PBMCs), obtained when the disease was refractory, from a patient treated with antithyroid drugs. The source is a female donor with Graves disease. CDR3s leave out the opening cysteine and the closing phenylalanine or tryptophan. Some rows have no size entry. The others give once, few or many, or a class for an expanded clone.

V: TRBV10-3; size: .; J: TRBJ2-2; CDR3: AITMDRPNTGELF
V: TRBV4-2; size: .; J: TRBJ2-7; CDR3: ASSQGFRGENNEQY
V: TRBV11-2; size: .; J: TRBJ2-3; CDR3: ASSHSYSDTQY
V: TRBV19; size: few; J: TRBJ1-5; CDR3: ASTQRGQWGGSNQPQH
V: TRBV12-3/TRBV12-4; size: .; J: TRBJ1-1; CDR3: ASRQGAGGPEAF
V: TRBV5-6; size: .; J: TRBJ1-2; CDR3: ASSLVEQTNYGYT
V: TRBV6-2/TRBV6-3; size: .; J: TRBJ1-2; CDR3: ASSYQRQGDRGYT
V: TRBV15; size: .; J: TRBJ1-4; CDR3: ATSREFSGTGEKLF
V: TRBV29-1; size: .; J: TRBJ1-6; CDR3: SVGLQDGSPLH
V: TRBV7-9; size: .; J: TRBJ1-4; CDR3: ASTATGGYEKLF
V: TRBV6-1; size: many; J: TRBJ1-1; CDR3: ASSIYRVGRTEAF
V: TRBV7-9; size: few; J: TRBJ2-7; CDR3: ASSLGSGNNYEQY
V: TRBV15; size: once; J: TRBJ2-3; CDR3: ATSRGHPDTQY